This T cell receptor (beta chain) derives from a study of blood T cell repertoires in COVID-19. Study-wide background: Collection of acute and convalescent COVID-19 samples took place in the United States, Italy and Spain.

In the original analysis: Nucleated cell counts were estimated from reference gene primer amplification. Sequenced by immunoSEQ multiplex PCR; TCRdb stores in-frame clones only, minus some. That table supplies the V and J calls and clone size; D and trimming were determined from the DNA. The sample lists about 110,000 clones, approximately 84% occurring once. There are 14 residues in the CDR3. Germline loops: CDR1 SGHTA, CDR2 FQGNSA. The trim removed 1 base at V and 10 bases at J, leaving 2 bases unmatched. Sequencing input: peripheral blood. The chain carries TRBV7-2 and TRBJ2-1; 12 nucleotides agree with TRBD2. This clonotype originated in a woman aged 60 to 75 with acute or convalescent COVID-19. CDR3 loop: CASSLGLAGAEQFF. The CDR3 DNA reads as TGTGCCAGCAGCTTAGGACTAGCGGGGGCAGAGCAGTTCTTC.